Below, one TCR beta chain is given with its context. The sample originates from a study of blood T cell repertoires in COVID-19. Study in general: The origin of the acute and convalescent COVID-19 samples was the United States, Italy and Spain.

The CDR3 is made up of 15 amino acids. Germline V gene sequence: CDR1 MNHEY, CDR2 SMNVEV (reference sequence). The J segment lost 10 bases and the V segment lost 6 bases, leaving 13 bases of the junction unmatched. Clones were read by immunoSEQ multiplex PCR, and TCRdb kept only the in-frame ones, dropping some. The table records 110,000 or so clones, approximately 85% of them present only once. The chain is built from TRBV27 and TRBJ1-4, with TRBD1 identical over 8 bases. The specimen was peripheral blood. The sequence was collected from a man aged 35 to 55 with acute or convalescent COVID-19. The CDR3 DNA sequence: TGTGCCAGCAGCAGCATAGGGACAGGTGATGGAAAACTGTTTTTT. This translates into CASSSIGTGDGKLFF.